This record covers a single TCR beta chain. The use of a sample-barcoded 5' primer and a J-beta primer mix characterized a second PCR of about 7 to 12 cycles. MiXCR, applied by TCRdb to the 5' RACE reads, yields one record per CDR3 protein. The table lists approximately 490,000 distinct CDR3 sequences, 24% of them singletons. This record belongs to a study of blood T cells in healthy people across ages. Trimming shortened V by 0 bases and J by 0 bases, and 5 bases separated the two germline ends. There are 14 residues in the CDR3. These same records also appear under a second study, on T cells of mothers and their children.

This clonotype was obtained from a boy between 5 and 17 years old in good health. This chain connects TRBV12-3 or TRBV12-4 to TRBJ2-5, with D unresolved. The sequenced material came from blood. The CDR3 DNA reads TGTGCCAGCAGTTTAGCAGCCAACCAAGAGACCCAGTACTTC. Protein: CASSLAANQETQYF.